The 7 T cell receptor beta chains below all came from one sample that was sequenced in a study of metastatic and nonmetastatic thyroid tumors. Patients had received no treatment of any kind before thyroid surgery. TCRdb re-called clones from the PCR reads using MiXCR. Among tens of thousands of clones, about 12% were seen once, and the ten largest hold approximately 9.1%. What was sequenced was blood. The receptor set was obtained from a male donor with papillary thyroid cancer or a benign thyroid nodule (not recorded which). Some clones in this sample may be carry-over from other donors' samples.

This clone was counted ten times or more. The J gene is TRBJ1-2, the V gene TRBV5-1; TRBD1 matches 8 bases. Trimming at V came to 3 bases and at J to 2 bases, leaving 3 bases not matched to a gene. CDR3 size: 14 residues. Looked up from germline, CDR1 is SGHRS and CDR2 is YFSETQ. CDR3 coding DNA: TGCGCCAGCAGCTCCGGACAGGGAAACTATGGCTACACCTTC. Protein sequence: CASSSGQGNYGYTF.

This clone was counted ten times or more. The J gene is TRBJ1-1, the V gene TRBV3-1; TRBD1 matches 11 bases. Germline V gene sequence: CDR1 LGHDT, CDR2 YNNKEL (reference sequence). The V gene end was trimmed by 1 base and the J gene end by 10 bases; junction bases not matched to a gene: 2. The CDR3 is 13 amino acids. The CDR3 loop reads CASSQGTGGLAFF. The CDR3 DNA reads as TGTGCCAGCAGCCAAGGGACAGGGGGCTTAGCTTTCTTT.

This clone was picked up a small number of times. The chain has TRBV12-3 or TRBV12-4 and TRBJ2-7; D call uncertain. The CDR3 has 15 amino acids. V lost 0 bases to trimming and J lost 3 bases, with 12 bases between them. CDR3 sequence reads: CASSLAVEVNYEQYF. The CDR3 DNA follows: TGTGCCAGCAGTTTAGCGGTAGAGGTAAACTACGAGCAGTACTTC.

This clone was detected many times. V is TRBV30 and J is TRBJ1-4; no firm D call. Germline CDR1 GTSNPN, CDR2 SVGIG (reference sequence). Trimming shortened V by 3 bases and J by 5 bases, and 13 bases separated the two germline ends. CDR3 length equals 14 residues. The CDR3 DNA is TGTGCCTGGAGCGAGGATTCAGTGAATGAAAAACTGTTTTTT. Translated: CAWSEDSVNEKLFF.

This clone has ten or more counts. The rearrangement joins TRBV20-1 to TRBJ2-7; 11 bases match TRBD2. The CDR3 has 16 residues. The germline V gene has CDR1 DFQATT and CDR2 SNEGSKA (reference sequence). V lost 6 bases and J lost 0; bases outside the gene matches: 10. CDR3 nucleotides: TGCAGTGCCGAATTCTCCGGGACTAGCGGCTCCTACGAGCAGTACTTC. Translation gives CSAEFSGTSGSYEQYF.

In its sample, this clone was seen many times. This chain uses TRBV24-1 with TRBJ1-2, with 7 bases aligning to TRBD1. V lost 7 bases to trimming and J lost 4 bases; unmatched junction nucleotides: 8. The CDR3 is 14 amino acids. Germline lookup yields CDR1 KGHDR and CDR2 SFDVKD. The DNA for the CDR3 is TGTGCCACCAGCCCATCCGGGACAGTCTATGGCTACACCTTC. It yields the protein CATSPSGTVYGYTF.

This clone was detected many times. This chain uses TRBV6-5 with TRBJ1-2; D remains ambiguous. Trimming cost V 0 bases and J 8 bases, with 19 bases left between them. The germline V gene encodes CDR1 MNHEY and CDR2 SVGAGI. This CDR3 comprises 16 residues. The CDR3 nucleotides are TGTGCCAGCAGTTACTCGACGCGGGCGACTTCAGGCGGCTACACCTTC. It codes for CASSYSTRATSGGYTF.